Listed here are 13 T cell receptor beta chains from one sample, sequenced in a study of blood T cell repertoires in COVID-19. Clones were read by immunoSEQ multiplex PCR, and TCRdb kept only the in-frame ones, dropping some. The sample includes about 76,000 clones, 88% of them seen just once. The source material was peripheral blood. Receptor source: a man aged 50 to 60 with active COVID-19.

The chain carries TRBV4-3 and TRBJ1-3; no definite D call. The CDR3 spans 16 residues. Germline V gene sequence: CDR1 LGHNA, CDR2 YSLEER. Trimming took off 0 bases at V and 2 bases at J, with 11 bases between the two ends. Here the CDR3 reads CASSQEGRITGNTIYF. The CDR3 DNA is TGCGCCAGCAGCCAAGAGGGCAGGATTACTGGAAACACCATATATTTT.

The chain is built from TRBV7-6 and TRBJ2-7; 8 nucleotides agree with TRBD1. Germline trimming cut 1 base from V and 2 bases from J; bases unmatched to any gene: 7. The CDR3 length is 16 residues. Germline V gene sequence: CDR1 SGHVS, CDR2 FNYEAQ. CDR3: CASSLDPRTGTYEQYF. The DNA for the CDR3 is TGTGCCAGCAGCTTAGACCCCAGGACAGGGACCTACGAGCAGTACTTC.

The chain links TRBV7-8 to TRBJ2-7, with 7 bases identical to TRBD2. The CDR3 is made up of 12 amino acids. Germline CDR1 SGHVS, CDR2 FQNEAQ. The trim removed 3 bases at V and 6 bases at J, leaving 2 bases unmatched. The CDR3 loop reads CASSLGRGEQYF. DNA for the CDR3: TGTGCCAGCAGCTTGGGGAGGGGCGAGCAGTACTTC.

The V gene is TRBV3-1 (or the pseudogene TRBV3-2), the J gene TRBJ2-3; D is possibly TRBD1 (5 bases). This CDR3 is 15 amino acids long. CDR1 LGHDT and CDR2 YNNKEL come from the germline V gene (reference sequence). V lost 6 bases and J 1 base, leaving 14 bases between the germline ends. The CDR3 is CASSPRGVGTDTQYF. The CDR3 DNA is TGTGCCAGCAGTCCTAGGGGCGTAGGCACAGATACGCAGTATTTT.

A few counts support this clone. The chain recombines TRBV10-2 with TRBJ1-2; D might be TRBD1 (6 bases). Germline lookup yields CDR1 WSHSY and CDR2 SAAADI. The CDR3 totals 12 residues. Trimming stripped 6 bases from V and 5 bases from J, with 10 bases between. The CDR3 DNA reads as TGCGCCAGCAGCGTGGACAGTTATGGCTACACCTTC. Translating gives CASSVDSYGYTF.

CDR3 region: CASSPPGDEQYF. CDR3 nucleotide sequence: TGTGCCAGCAGTCCCCCGGGAGACGAGCAGTACTTC. V and J are TRBV12-3 or TRBV12-4 and TRBJ2-7, with D perhaps TRBD2 (6 bases). V shed 5 bases and J shed 5 bases, with 10 bases lying between them. The CDR3 contains 12 residues.

V usage is TRBV28 and J usage is TRBJ1-4; the D is unclear. V was clipped by 8 bases and J by 0 bases, with 16 bases between them. This CDR3 region has 16 residues. Germline values: CDR1 MDHEN, CDR2 SYDVKM. The CDR3 here is CASASPARATNEKLFF. Here the CDR3 DNA reads TGTGCCAGCGCCTCCCCGGCGAGGGCAACTAATGAAAAACTGTTTTTT.

V and J are TRBV7-9 and TRBJ1-3, with D possibly TRBD1 on 5 matching bases. This CDR3 is built from 15 residues. The ends were cut back, 5 bases at V and 0 bases at J, with 11 bases in the middle. Germline-derived CDR1 and CDR2 are SEHNR and FQNEAQ (reference sequence). CDR3 in DNA: TGTGCCAGCAGCCGAGACAGACGCTCTGGAAACACCATATATTTT. Protein sequence: CASSRDRRSGNTIYF.

The rearrangement joins TRBV7-6 to TRBJ2-3; TRBD1 matches at 9 bases. Germline V CDR1 and CDR2: SGHVS, FNYEAQ. The CDR3 extends over 19 amino acids. Unmatched junction bases numbered 19, after V lost 3 bases and J lost 6 bases. The CDR3, as DNA: TGTGCCAGCAGCTTCGACCCACGCGGGACAGGGAGATTGATGGATACGCAGTATTTT. As protein: CASSFDPRGTGRLMDTQYF.

CDR3 nucleotide sequence: TGTGCCACCAGTGAGACCGGGACAGAACACCATGAAAAACTGTTTTTT. Translating it yields CATSETGTEHHEKLFF. V gene TRBV24-1 combines with J gene TRBJ1-4; 7 positions agree with TRBD1. Germline V gene lookup returns CDR1 KGHDR and CDR2 SFDVKD. The V and J ends lost 4 bases and 6 bases, in that order; junction bases with no gene match: 10. CDR3 length equals 16 residues.

This chain joins TRBV6-5 and TRBJ2-2; TRBD2 might be the D (5 bases). Trimming cost V 6 bases and J 2 bases, with 13 bases left between them. CDR1 and CDR2 from the germline V gene are MNHEY and SVGAGI. CDR3 length: 15 amino acids. The CDR3 nucleotides are TGTGCCAGCAGGGAGGCTAGGATTAACACCGGGGAGCTGTTTTTT. It specifies CASREARINTGELFF.

The V and J genes are TRBV5-8 and TRBJ1-1; no firm D call. The CDR3 loop spans 15 amino acids. Per germline, CDR1 SGHTS and CDR2 YDEGEE. Trimming took off 4 bases at V and 1 base at J, with 14 bases between the two ends. Here the CDR3 DNA reads TGTGCCAGCAGCCTAGGGAGGACCCCGAACACTGAAGCTTTCTTT. This gives the protein CASSLGRTPNTEAFF.

The chain links TRBV20-1 to TRBJ1-1, with D hard to call. The CDR3 has 11 amino acids. The germline gives CDR1 DFQATT, CDR2 SNEGSKA (reference sequence). CDR3: CQTSSGTEAFF. For the CDR3, the DNA is TGCCAAACATCCTCAGGCACTGAAGCTTTCTTT.